This T cell receptor (beta chain) was retrieved from a study of a mutant IDH1 vaccine in newly diagnosed glioma. As for this clone: Its antigen is not identified.

Method: immunoSEQ multiplex PCR; TCRdb's copy keeps in-frame clones and lacks some. The sample has 30,000 to 45,000 clones, approximately 90% seen once. The time point: week 5, during vaccination. Doses consisted of 300 ug of mutant IDH1 20-mer peptide each, paired with topical imiquimod. Germline trimming cut 4 bases from V and 4 bases from J; bases unmatched to any gene: 7. The CDR3 has 14 amino acids. Germline CDR1 is SGHRS and CDR2 is YFSETQ. The rearrangement uses TRBV5-1 and TRBJ1-1, with 7 bases lining up with TRBD1. The source was PBMCs, collected from a glioma patient whose treatment included an IDH1 peptide vaccine. The origin of this receptor is a man between 45 and 60 years old with glioma. CDR3 nucleotides: TGCGCCAGCAGCCAGGGGGGAGAGGGCACTGAAGCTTTCTTT. Translated: CASSQGGEGTEAFF.